A single sample is the source of the 20 T cell receptor beta chains below, sequenced in a study of cytomegalovirus exposure and HLA in healthy donors. The PCR had 60 Vbeta and 13 Jbeta primers. Using immunoSEQ multiplex PCR, the repertoire was profiled, and TCRdb retains in-frame clones only, with some absent. The table records over 65,000 clones, 70% to 90% of them present only once. Sequencing used PBMCs. The receptors were gathered from a woman aged 30 to 39 in good health and CMV-seronegative.

In the case of this clone: One junction end disagrees with the germline gene, perhaps due to a read error. The V and J genes are TRBV7-9 and TRBJ2-7; D remains unclear. Germline CDR1 is SEHNR and CDR2 is FQNEAQ (reference sequence). CDR3 size: 11 residues. CDR3 amino acids: CSSSLYDEQYF. The CDR3 DNA reads as TGTTCCAGCAGCTTGTATGACGAGCAGTACTTC. Using reference TRBV7-9 and TRBJ2-7 for the parts outside the CDR3, the full variable domain is DTGVSQNPRHKITKRGQNVTFRCDPISEHNRLYWYRQTLGQGPEFLTYFQNEAQLEKSRLLSDRFSAERPKGSFSTLEIQRTEQGDSAMYLCSSSLYDEQYFGPGTRLTVT.

The rearrangement joins TRBV5-1 to TRBJ2-5; 9 nucleotides agree with TRBD1. The end of the DNA is better explained by TRBJ2-7, so the J call may be wrong. The germline gives CDR1 SGHRS, CDR2 YFSETQ. This CDR3 has 17 residues. This CDR3 reads CASSWTGHRGLSDEQYF. CDR3 DNA sequence: TGCGCCAGCAGCTGGACGGGACACAGGGGGCTTTCGGACGAGCAGTACTTC.

V usage is TRBV9 and J usage is TRBJ1-4; possibly TRBD1 for D (6 bases). This CDR3 spans 14 amino acids. The germline V and J ends were trimmed by 0 bases and 13 bases, with 16 bases remaining between them. Looked up from germline, CDR1 is SGDLS and CDR2 is YYNGEE. CDR3 sequence (DNA): TGTGCCAGCAGCGTAGGGACAGACGGGCTCGGACTGTTTTTT. Translating gives CASSVGTDGLGLFF.

The chain couples TRBV18 to TRBJ1-2, with D tentatively TRBD1 (5 bases). The length of the CDR3 is 14 residues. The germline CDR1 and CDR2 sequences are KGHSH and LQKENI. V lost 3 bases to trimming and J lost 7 bases, with 15 bases between them. In DNA, the CDR3 is TGTGCCAGCTCACCGGACATGTTGGAAAGTGGCTACACCTTC. This translates into CASSPDMLESGYTF.

The rearrangement joins TRBV27 to TRBJ2-3, with TRBD2 matching over 9 bases. V trimming: 9 bases; J trimming: 4 bases; junction bases outside the gene matches: 14. The CDR3 loop spans 16 amino acids. CDR1 is MNHEY, CDR2 SMNVEV, per germline (reference sequence). CDR3 residues: CASARPGLASPDTQYF. The CDR3 nucleotides are TGTGCCAGTGCACGACCGGGACTAGCTTCTCCAGATACGCAGTATTTT.

This clone was seen once. The chain combines TRBV27 with TRBJ1-4, with a possible D match to TRBD1 (5 bases). The germline CDR1 and CDR2 sequences are MNHEY and SMNVEV (reference sequence). The CDR3 contains 15 residues. V was trimmed by 5 bases and J by 0 bases, leaving 10 bases between them. In DNA form, the CDR3 reads TGTGCCAGCAGTCGCGACAGCCCAACTAATGAAAAACTGTTTTTT. Its translation is CASSRDSPTNEKLFF.

The chain employs TRBV19 and TRBJ2-7, with TRBD1 as a possible D gene (6 bases). V shed 4 bases and J shed 8 bases, with 18 bases lying between them. The CDR3 extends over 14 amino acids. Germline loops: CDR1 LNHDA, CDR2 SQIVND (reference sequence). In DNA form, the CDR3 reads TGTGCCAGTAGTACCCTAGGCCCACAGGGCAAGCAGTACTTC. Encoded protein: CASSTLGPQGKQYF.

The V gene is TRBV6-4, the J gene TRBJ2-1; TRBD2 matches at 8 bases. V lost 6 bases and J lost 7; bases outside the gene matches: 8. This CDR3 has 14 amino acids. Germline V lookup: CDR1 MRHNA, CDR2 SNTAGT. CDR3 in DNA: TGTGCCAGCAGCCAGATAGCGGGGCTAAATGAGCAGTTCTTC. This sequence encodes CASSQIAGLNEQFF.

The chain employs TRBV5-1 and TRBJ2-1; D might be TRBD1 (5 bases). Trimming removed 2 bases from V and 3 bases from J, with 12 bases in between. The CDR3 totals 15 residues. The V gene's germline CDR1 is SGHRS and CDR2 YFSETQ. The CDR3 loop is CASSFRAVIYNEQFF. CDR3 bases: TGCGCCAGCAGCTTCAGGGCGGTTATCTACAATGAGCAGTTCTTC.

V usage is TRBV11-3 and J usage is TRBJ2-2; 10 positions match TRBD1. CDR1 SGHNT and CDR2 YENEEA come from the germline V gene. The CDR3 has 18 residues. V lost 5 bases, J lost 1 base, and 10 bases stayed unmatched. This CDR3 reads CASSRKGQGLLNTGELFF. The CDR3 DNA reads TGTGCCAGCAGCCGAAAGGGACAGGGGCTCTTGAACACCGGGGAGCTGTTTTTT.

The chain has TRBV11-2 and TRBJ2-3; TRBD2 matches at 7 bases. The germline CDR1 and CDR2 sequences are SGHAT and FQNNGV. Unmatched junction bases numbered 8, after V lost 5 bases and J lost 0 bases. The CDR3 has 16 amino acids. The CDR3 sequence is CASSKGTTRSTDTQYF. CDR3 nucleotide sequence: TGTGCCAGCAGCAAAGGGACTACCAGGAGCACAGATACGCAGTATTTT.

The V call is TRBV30, the J call TRBJ1-5, with D possibly matching TRBD1 (5 bases). This CDR3 has 14 residues. CDR1 is GTSNPN, CDR2 SVGIG, per germline (reference sequence). V gave up 2 bases and J gave up 7 bases, with 15 bases separating them. DNA for the CDR3: TGTGCCTGGAGTTTCGGGGGGGATGGACAGCCCCAGCATTTT. This codes for CAWSFGGDGQPQHF.

The chain is built from TRBV19 and TRBJ2-1, with a weak D call TRBD2 (6 bases). V lost 8 bases, J lost 0 bases, and 8 bases lay in between. Germline V gene data show CDR1 as LNHDA and CDR2 as SQIVND (reference sequence). This CDR3 region has 13 residues. CDR3 loop: CASSTSSYNEQFF. The CDR3 DNA reads as TGTGCCAGTTCGACTAGCTCCTACAATGAGCAGTTCTTC.

The rearrangement uses TRBV27 and TRBJ1-1; D unresolved. V lost 6 bases to trimming and J lost 10 bases, with 24 bases between them. The CDR3 consists of 15 residues. CDR1 and CDR2 from the germline V gene are MNHEY and SMNVEV (reference sequence). The DNA for the CDR3 is TGTGCCAGCAGGTGTTCTCAGGTTTTCCCCCTGGGAGCTTTCTTT. This translates into CASRCSQVFPLGAFF.

V usage is TRBV19 and J usage is TRBJ1-1; weak D call: TRBD1 (5 bases). This CDR3 is built from 13 residues. The V and J ends lost 2 bases and 8 bases respectively, with 12 bases between them. Germline CDR1 LNHDA, CDR2 SQIVND (reference sequence). The CDR3 DNA follows: TGTGCCAGTAGTATATCCCACGGGGGGGAAGCTTTCTTT. As protein: CASSISHGGEAFF.

V usage is TRBV4-1 and J usage is TRBJ1-5; 7 nucleotides align to TRBD1. Germline loops: CDR1 MGHRA, CDR2 YSYEKL. V trimming: 3 bases; J trimming: 2 bases; junction bases outside the gene matches: 16. The CDR3 covers 19 residues. This CDR3 is CASSQGGANRGRGNQPQHF. DNA for the CDR3: TGCGCCAGCAGCCAGGGTGGGGCAAACAGGGGACGAGGCAATCAGCCCCAGCATTTT.

The CDR3 here is CASSLGGQNHNSPLHF. CDR3 DNA: TGTGCCAGCAGCTTAGGGGGACAGAACCATAATTCACCCCTCCACTTT. This chain links TRBV11-2 with TRBJ1-6; the match to TRBD1 covers 7 bases. CDR1 is SGHAT, CDR2 FQNNGV, per germline. The CDR3 consists of 16 residues. V was clipped by 1 base and J by 5 bases; unmatched bases: 5.

The chain has TRBV11-3 and TRBJ2-7; 7 bases match TRBD1. Germline V CDR1 and CDR2: SGHNT, YENEEA. J lost 1 base, V lost 5 bases, and 8 bases had no gene match. The CDR3 covers 15 residues. The CDR3 spells CASSLRPGQSYEQYF. CDR3 bases: TGTGCCAGCAGCCTTAGACCGGGACAGTCCTACGAGCAGTACTTC.

This clone came up once. Within the sample, other DNA sequences also encode this same CDR3. The chain is built from TRBV28 and TRBJ2-7; the D gene is possibly TRBD2 (5 bases). The CDR3 extends over 13 amino acids. V dropped 6 bases and J dropped 2 bases, with 11 bases sitting between them. Per the germline V gene, CDR1 is MDHEN and CDR2 is SYDVKM. The CDR3 here is CASSFSGTYEQYF. CDR3 DNA: TGTGCCAGCAGCTTCTCGGGGACCTACGAGCAGTACTTC.

The chain employs TRBV18 and TRBJ1-1, with 8 nucleotides matching TRBD1. This CDR3 is built from 16 residues. Germline V lookup: CDR1 KGHSH, CDR2 LQKENI. The trim removed 3 bases at V and 5 bases at J, leaving 11 bases unmatched. The CDR3 spells CASSPSAGGAGTEAFF. The CDR3 region has the DNA TGTGCCAGCTCACCGTCGGCAGGGGGCGCCGGGACTGAAGCTTTCTTT.